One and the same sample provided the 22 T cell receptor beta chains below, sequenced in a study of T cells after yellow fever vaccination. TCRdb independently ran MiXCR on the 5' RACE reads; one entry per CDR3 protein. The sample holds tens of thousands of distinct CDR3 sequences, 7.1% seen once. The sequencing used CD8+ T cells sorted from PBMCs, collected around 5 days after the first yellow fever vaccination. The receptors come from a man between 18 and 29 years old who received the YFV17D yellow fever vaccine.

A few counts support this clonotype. The CDR3 region is CASSQESSGGALLNIQYF. CDR3 sequence (DNA): TGTGCCAGCAGCCAAGAATCCTCCGGGGGTGCCCTCTTAAACATTCAGTACTTC. This chain uses TRBV4-2 with TRBJ2-4; maybe TRBD2 (6 bases). The length of the CDR3 is 18 residues. CDR1 and CDR2 from the germline V gene are LGHNA and YNFKEQ. V was trimmed by 0 bases and J by 6 bases, leaving 21 bases between them.

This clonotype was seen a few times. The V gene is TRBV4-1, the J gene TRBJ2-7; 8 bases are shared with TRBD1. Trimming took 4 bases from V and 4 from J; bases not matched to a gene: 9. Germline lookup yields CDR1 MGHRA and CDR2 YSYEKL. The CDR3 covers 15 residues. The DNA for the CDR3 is TGCGCCAGCAGCCGAGAGGACAGGGTGTTTTACGAGCAGTACTTC. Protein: CASSREDRVFYEQYF.

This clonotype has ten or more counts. CDR3 coding DNA: TGCGCCAGCAGCTTGGGCCTAGCGGGGCGCACAGATACGCAGTATTTT. Its translation is CASSLGLAGRTDTQYF. V gene TRBV5-1 combines with J gene TRBJ2-3; 9 nucleotides align to TRBD2. This CDR3 has 16 residues. The V and J ends lost 0 bases and 1 base, in that order; junction bases with no gene match: 3. Germline V gene sequence: CDR1 SGHRS, CDR2 YFSETQ.

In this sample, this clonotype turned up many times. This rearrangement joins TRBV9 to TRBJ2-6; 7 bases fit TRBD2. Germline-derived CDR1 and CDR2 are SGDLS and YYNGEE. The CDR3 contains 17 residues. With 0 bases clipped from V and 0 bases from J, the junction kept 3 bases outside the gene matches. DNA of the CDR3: TGTGCCAGCAGCGTAGTAGCGGGCCCCTCTGGGGCCAACGTCCTGACTTTC. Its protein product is CASSVVAGPSGANVLTF. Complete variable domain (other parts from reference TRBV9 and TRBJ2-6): DSGVTQTPKHLITATGQRVTLRCSPRSGDLSVYWYQQSLDQGLQFLIQYYNGEERAKGNILERFSAQQFPDLHSELNLSSLELGDSALYFCASSVVAGPSGANVLTFGAGSRLTVL.

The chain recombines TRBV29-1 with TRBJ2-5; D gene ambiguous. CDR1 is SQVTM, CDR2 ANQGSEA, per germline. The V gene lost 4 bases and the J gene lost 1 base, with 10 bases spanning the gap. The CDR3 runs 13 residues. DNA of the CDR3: TGCAGCGTTGTCGGCTACAGCCAAGAGACCCAGTACTTC. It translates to CSVVGYSQETQYF.

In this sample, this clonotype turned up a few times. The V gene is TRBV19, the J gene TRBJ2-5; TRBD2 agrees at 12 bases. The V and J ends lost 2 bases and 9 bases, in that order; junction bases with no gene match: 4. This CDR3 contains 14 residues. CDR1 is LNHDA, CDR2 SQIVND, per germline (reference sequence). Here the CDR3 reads CASSIQGLAGSQYF. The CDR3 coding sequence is TGTGCCAGTAGTATACAAGGACTAGCGGGGTCCCAGTACTTC.

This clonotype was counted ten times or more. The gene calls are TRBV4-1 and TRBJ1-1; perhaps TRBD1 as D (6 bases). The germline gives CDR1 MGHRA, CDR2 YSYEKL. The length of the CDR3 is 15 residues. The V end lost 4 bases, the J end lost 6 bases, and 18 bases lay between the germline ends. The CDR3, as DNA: TGCGCCAGCAGCCCGCAGTGGGGGGGCCTAGCTGAAGCTTTCTTT. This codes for CASSPQWGGLAEAFF.

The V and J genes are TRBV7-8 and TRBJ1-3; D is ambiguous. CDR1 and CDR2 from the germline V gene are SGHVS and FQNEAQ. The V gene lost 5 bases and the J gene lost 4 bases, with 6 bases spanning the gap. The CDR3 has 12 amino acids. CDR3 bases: TGTGCCAGCAGCGCGGGCGGAAACACCATATATTTT. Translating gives CASSAGGNTIYF. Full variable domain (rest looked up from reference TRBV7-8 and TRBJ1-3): GAGVSQSPRYKVAKRGQDVALRCDPISGHVSLFWYQQALGQGPEFLTYFQNEAQLDKSGLPSDRFFAERPEGSVSTLKIQRTQQEDSAVYLCASSAGGNTIYFGEGSWLTVV.

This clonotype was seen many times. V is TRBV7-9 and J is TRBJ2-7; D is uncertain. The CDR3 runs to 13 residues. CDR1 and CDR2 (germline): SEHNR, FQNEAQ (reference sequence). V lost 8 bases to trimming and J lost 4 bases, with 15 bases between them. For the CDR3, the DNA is TGTGCCAGCGGCGACCCTCTAGGATACGAGCAGTACTTC. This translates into CASGDPLGYEQYF.

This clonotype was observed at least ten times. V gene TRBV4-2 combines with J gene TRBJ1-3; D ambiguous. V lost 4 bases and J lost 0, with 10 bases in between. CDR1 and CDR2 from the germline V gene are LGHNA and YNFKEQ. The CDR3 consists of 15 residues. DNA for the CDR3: TGTGCCAGCAGCCCCGAATCGGCCTCTGGAAACACCATATATTTT. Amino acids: CASSPESASGNTIYF.

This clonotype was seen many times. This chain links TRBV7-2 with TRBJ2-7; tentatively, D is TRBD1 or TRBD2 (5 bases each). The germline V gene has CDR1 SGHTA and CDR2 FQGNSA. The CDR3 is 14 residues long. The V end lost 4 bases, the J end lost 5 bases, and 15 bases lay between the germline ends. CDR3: CASSWLARGDEQYF. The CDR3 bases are TGTGCCAGCAGCTGGCTAGCCCGGGGCGACGAGCAGTACTTC.

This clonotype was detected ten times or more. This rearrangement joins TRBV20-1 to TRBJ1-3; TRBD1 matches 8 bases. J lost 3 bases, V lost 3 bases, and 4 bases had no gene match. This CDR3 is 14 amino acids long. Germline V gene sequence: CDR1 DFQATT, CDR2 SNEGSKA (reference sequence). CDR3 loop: CSARDREYGNTIYF. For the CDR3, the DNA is TGCAGTGCTAGGGACAGGGAGTATGGAAACACCATATATTTT.

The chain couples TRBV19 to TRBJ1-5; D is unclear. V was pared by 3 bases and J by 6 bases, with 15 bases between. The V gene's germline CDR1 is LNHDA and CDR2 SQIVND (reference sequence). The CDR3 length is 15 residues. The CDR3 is CASSIAAGVFQPQHF. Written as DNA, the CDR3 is TGTGCCAGTAGTATCGCAGCGGGAGTCTTTCAGCCCCAGCATTTT.

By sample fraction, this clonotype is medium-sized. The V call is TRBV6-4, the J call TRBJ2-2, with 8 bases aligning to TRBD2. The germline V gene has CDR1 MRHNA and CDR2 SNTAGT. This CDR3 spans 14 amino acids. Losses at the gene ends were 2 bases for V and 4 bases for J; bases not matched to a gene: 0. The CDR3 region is CASSDGTSTGELFF. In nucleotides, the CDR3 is TGTGCCAGCAGTGACGGGACTAGCACCGGGGAGCTGTTTTTT.

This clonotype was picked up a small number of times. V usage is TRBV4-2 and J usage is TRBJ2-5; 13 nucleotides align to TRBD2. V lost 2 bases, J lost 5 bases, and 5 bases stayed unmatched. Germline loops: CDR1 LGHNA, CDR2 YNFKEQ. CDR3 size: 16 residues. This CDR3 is CASSQRTSGGWETQYF. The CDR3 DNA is TGTGCCAGCAGCCAAAGGACTAGCGGGGGATGGGAGACCCAGTACTTC.

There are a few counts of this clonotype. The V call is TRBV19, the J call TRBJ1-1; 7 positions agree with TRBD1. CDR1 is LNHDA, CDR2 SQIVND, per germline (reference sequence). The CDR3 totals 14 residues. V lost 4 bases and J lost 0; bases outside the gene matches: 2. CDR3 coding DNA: TGTGCCAGTAGTACGACAGGGTTGAACACTGAAGCTTTCTTT. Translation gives CASSTTGLNTEAFF.

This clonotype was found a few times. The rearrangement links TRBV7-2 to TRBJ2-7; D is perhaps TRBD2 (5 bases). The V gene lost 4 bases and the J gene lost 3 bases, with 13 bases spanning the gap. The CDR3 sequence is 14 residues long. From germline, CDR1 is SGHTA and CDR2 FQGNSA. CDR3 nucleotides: TGTGCCAGCAGCTACGGGGTATCAGGCTACGAGCAGTACTTC. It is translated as CASSYGVSGYEQYF.

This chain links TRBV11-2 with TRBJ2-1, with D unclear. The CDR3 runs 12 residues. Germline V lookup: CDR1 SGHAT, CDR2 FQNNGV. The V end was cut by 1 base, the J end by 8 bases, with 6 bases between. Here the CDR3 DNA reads TGTGCCAGCAGCTTAGTGGTGGATGAGCAGTTCTTC. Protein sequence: CASSLVVDEQFF.

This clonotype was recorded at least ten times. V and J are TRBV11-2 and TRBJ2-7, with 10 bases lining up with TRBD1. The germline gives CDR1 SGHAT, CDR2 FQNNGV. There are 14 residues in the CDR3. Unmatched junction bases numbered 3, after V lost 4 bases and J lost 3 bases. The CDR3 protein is CASSSRDRGYEQYF. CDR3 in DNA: TGTGCCAGCAGCTCACGGGACAGGGGCTACGAGCAGTACTTC. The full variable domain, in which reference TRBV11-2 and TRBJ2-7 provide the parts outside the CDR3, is EAGVAQSPRYKIIEKRQSVAFWCNPISGHATLYWYQQILGQGPKLLIQFQNNGVVDDSQLPKDRFSAERLKGVDSTLKIQPAKLEDSAVYLCASSSRDRGYEQYFGPGTRLTVT.

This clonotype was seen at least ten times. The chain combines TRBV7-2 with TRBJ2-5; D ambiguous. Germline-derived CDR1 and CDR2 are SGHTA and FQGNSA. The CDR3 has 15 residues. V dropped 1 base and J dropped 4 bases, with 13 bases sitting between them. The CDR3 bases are TGTGCCAGCAGCTTAGGGCTACCCCTGGGAGAGACCCAGTACTTC. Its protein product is CASSLGLPLGETQYF.

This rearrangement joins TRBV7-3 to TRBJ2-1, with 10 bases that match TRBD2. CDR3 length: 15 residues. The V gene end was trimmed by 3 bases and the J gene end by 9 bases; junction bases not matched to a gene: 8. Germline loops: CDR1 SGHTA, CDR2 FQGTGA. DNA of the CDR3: TGTGCCAGCAGCTTGTTTACTAGCGGGGAGGGTGAGCAGTTCTTC. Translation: CASSLFTSGEGEQFF.

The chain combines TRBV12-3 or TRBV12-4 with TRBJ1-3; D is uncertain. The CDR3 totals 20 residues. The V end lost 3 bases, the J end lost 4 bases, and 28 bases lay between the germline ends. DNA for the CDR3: TGTGCCAGCAGTTTTTGGTTCTCCAGTCCCGGTCCCGCCGGCGGAAACACCATATATTTT. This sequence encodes CASSFWFSSPGPAGGNTIYF.